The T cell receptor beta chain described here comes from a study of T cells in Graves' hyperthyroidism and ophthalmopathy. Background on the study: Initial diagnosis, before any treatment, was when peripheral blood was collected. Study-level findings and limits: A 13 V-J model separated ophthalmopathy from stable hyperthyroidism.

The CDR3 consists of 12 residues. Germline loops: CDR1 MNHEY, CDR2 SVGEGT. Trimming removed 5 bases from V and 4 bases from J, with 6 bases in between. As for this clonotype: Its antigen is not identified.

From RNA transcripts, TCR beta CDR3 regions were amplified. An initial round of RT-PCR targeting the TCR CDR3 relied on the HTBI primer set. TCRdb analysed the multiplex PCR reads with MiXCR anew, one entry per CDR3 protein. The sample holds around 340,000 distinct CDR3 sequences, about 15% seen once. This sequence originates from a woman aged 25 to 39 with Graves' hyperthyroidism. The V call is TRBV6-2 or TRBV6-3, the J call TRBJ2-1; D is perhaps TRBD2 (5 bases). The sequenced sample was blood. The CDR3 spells CASSRTYNEQFF. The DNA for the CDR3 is TGTGCCAGCAGTCGGACTTACAATGAGCAGTTCTTC.